These 5 T cell receptor beta chains originate from one sample sequenced in a study of a mutant IDH1 vaccine in newly diagnosed glioma listed by TCRdb under 2021. Library preparation was by the immunoSEQ multiplex PCR assay. What TCRdb holds here is the immuneACCESS table cut down to in-frame rearrangements. Part of the clones is not present; checked against another copy, under half of the missing clones reflect an unresolved V gene, and the others are unexplained. This sample has fewer than 45,000 clones in its table, and around 80% of those were observed once. The ten largest account for 7.5% to 9.5% of the sample. Interpreted using the paper, the time point label stands for: baseline, week 1 (first vaccination visit). This specimen's treatment or condition label, per the study, means: pre-vaccination baseline after standard-of-care therapy. The specimen comprised PBMCs, sampled from a glioma patient treated with radiotherapy, temozolomide or both. The receptors were sampled from a man aged 35-49 years with glioma. Some clones in this sample may be carry-over from other donors' samples.

This sequence joins TRBV19 and TRBJ2-2; 10 nucleotides match TRBD1. With 5 bases clipped from V and 7 bases from J, the junction kept 7 bases outside the gene matches. The CDR3 is made up of 15 amino acids. Germline assignment: CDR1 LNHDA and CDR2 SQIVND (reference sequence). The DNA for the CDR3 is TGTGCCAGTAGTTCCGGGACAGGGGTTGGCGGGGAGCTGTTTTTT. Its protein is CASSSGTGVGGELFF. Looking up the rest from reference TRBV19 and TRBJ2-2 gives the full variable domain: DGGITQSPKYLFRKEGQNVTLSCEQNLNHDAMYWYRQDPGQGLRLIYYSQIVNDFQKGDIAEGYSVSREKKESFPLTVTSAQKNPTAFYLCASSSGTGVGGELFFGEGSRLTVL.

The chain employs TRBV7-8 and TRBJ1-2; unclear D gene. The CDR3 sequence is 13 residues long. The germline gives CDR1 SGHVS, CDR2 FQNEAQ. V shed 6 bases and J shed 4 bases, with 12 bases lying between them. The CDR3 region is CASSSSEGYGYTF. The CDR3 coding sequence is TGTGCCAGCAGTTCCTCAGAGGGCTATGGCTACACCTTC.

The genes are TRBV7-2 and TRBJ1-5; 7 bases are shared with TRBD1. V lost 1 base to trimming and J lost 5 bases; unmatched junction nucleotides: 5. The germline V gene has CDR1 SGHTA and CDR2 FQGNSA. This CDR3 is 15 amino acids long. The DNA of the CDR3 is TGTGCCAGCAGCTTAGGTGGGACAGCCTATCAGCCCCAGCATTTT. Translating gives CASSLGGTAYQPQHF.

This chain uses TRBV25-1 with TRBJ1-5; 7 nucleotides align to TRBD1. The V segment lost 3 bases and the J segment 1 base; nucleotides outside the gene matches: 3. Germline V gene sequence: CDR1 MGHDK, CDR2 SYGVNS. CDR3 length: 15 amino acids. CDR3 DNA sequence: TGTGCCAGCAGTGACGGCAGGGGGAGCAATCAGCCCCAGCATTTT. Residues: CASSDGRGSNQPQHF.

This clone was seen more than once but under ten times. This chain joins TRBV5-1 and TRBJ1-1, with D unresolved. The CDR3 length is 14 residues. Germline V lookup: CDR1 SGHRS, CDR2 YFSETQ. With 0 bases removed from V and 3 bases from J, the gap between germline ends came to 9 bases. The CDR3 sequence is CASSLESKYTEAFF. The CDR3 region has the DNA TGCGCCAGCAGCTTGGAGAGTAAGTACACTGAAGCTTTCTTT.